This TCR beta chain originates from a study of control samples from healthy donors and cancer patients (TCRdb year 2020). The method behind the library was the immunoSEQ multiplex PCR assay. TCRdb retrieved this table from immuneACCESS and kept in-frame rearrangements only. Not all clones are present; in checked studies, unresolved V genes account for under half, and no reason is known for the remainder. The sample table shows about 250,000 clones, and roughly 82% are seen once. In total, the top ten clones hold about 14% of the sample. This clone was seen just once. The antigen it binds to is not known. Per-nucleotide qualities are absent, and no much larger clonotype sits a single base away. The cysteine opens and the phenylalanine closes a CDR3 of 12 amino acids. Just CDR3 DNA is preserved here, 36 bases in frame from base 1. Relative to germline, V is 4 bases shorter and J is 0 bases shorter, with 4 bases between their ends.

Specimen: PBMCs. The TCR was taken from a woman aged 55-70 years with lung cancer. The chain joins TRBV5-3 to TRBJ1-1, with the D gene call left open. TRBV5-3 is an ORF; its function is uncertain. The CDR3 here reads CARSLMNTEAFF. The DNA sequence reads TGTGCCAGAAGCCTCATGAACACTGAAGCTTTCTTT.